This paragraph reports one T cell receptor beta chain. Its antigen is as yet unknown. Sequenced patients had shown CD8+CD57+ cell expansion by flow cytometry. This CDR3 has 17 residues. The V end lost 5 bases, the J end lost 8 bases, and 25 bases lay between the germline ends. This sample is drawn from a study of CD8+CD57+ T cells in acquired aplastic anemia. Study context: The mean DNA yield obtained from sorted CD4+ and CD8+ cells came to around 3 ug.

Study findings and constraints: Patients had about 31 CD8+ CDR3 sequences in common with controls (the shared set).

The study profiled TCR beta VDJ and CDR3 using genomic DNA as template. TCRdb reprocessed the reads via MiXCR and lists one record per CDR3 protein. The sample gives 150,000 to 200,000 distinct CDR3 sequences, around half of which show up once; roughly 3.5% is in the top ten. The rearrangement joins TRBV12-3 or TRBV12-4 to TRBJ2-1; D ambiguous. The sequence came from a human donor with aplastic anemia. The sequenced material came from sorted CD4+, CD8+, or CD8+CD57+ T cells (not recorded which) from PBMCs. The CDR3 here is CASSPPPWGTNSDEQFF. DNA of the CDR3: TGTGCCAGCAGTCCCCCCCCTTGGGGTACTAACAGCGATGAGCAGTTCTTC.